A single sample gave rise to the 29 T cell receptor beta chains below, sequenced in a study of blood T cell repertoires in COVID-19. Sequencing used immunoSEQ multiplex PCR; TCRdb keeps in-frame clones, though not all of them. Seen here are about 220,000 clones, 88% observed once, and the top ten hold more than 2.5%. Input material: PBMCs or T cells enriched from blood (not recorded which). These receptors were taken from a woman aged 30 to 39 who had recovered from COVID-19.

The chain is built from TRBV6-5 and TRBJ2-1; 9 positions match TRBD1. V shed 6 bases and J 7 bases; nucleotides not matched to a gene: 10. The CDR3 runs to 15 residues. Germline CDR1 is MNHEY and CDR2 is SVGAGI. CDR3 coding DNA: TGTGCCAGCAGCTATCACCGGGACAGGGCTAATGAGCAGTTCTTC. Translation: CASSYHRDRANEQFF.

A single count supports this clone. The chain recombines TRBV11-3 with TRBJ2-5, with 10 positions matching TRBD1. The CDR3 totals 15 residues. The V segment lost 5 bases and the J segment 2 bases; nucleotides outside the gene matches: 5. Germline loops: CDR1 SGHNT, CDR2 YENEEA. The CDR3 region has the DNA TGTGCCAGCAGCGCCGGGACAGGGGAACAAGAGACCCAGTACTTC. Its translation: CASSAGTGEQETQYF. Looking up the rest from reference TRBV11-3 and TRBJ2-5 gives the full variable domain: EAGVVQSPRYKIIEKKQPVAFWCNPISGHNTLYWYLQNLGQGPELLIRYENEEAVDDSQLPKDRFSAERLKGVDSTLKIQPAELGDSAVYLCASSAGTGEQETQYFGPGTRLLVL.

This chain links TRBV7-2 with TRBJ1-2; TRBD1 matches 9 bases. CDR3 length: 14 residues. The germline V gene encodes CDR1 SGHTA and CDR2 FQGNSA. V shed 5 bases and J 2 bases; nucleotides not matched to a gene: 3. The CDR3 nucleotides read TGTGCCAGCAGCATGGGACAGGGAAACTATGGCTACACCTTC. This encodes CASSMGQGNYGYTF.

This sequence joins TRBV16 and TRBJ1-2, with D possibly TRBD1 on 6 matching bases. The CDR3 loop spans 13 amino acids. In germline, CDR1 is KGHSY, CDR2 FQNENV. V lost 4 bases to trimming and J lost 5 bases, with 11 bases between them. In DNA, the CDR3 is TGTGCCAGCAGCCGGGCAGGGGTTTATGGCTACACCTTC. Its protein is CASSRAGVYGYTF.

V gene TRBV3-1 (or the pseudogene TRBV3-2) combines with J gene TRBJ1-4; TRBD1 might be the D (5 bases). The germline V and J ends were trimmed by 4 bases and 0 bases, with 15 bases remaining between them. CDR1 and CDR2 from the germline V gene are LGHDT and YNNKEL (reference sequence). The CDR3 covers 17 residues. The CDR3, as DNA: TGTGCCAGCAGCCCCCGTGGGGGGGATGCAACTAATGAAAAACTGTTTTTT. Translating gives CASSPRGGDATNEKLFF.

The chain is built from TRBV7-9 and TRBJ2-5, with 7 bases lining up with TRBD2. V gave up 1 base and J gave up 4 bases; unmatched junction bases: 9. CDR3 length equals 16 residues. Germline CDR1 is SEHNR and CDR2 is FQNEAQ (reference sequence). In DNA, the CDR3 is TGTGCCAGCAGCTTAGGGGACTATGACTGGGGAGAGACCCAGTACTTC. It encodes CASSLGDYDWGETQYF. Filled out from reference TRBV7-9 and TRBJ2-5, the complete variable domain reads DTGVSQNPRHKITKRGQNVTFRCDPISEHNRLYWYRQTLGQGPEFLTYFQNEAQLEKSRLLSDRFSAERPKGSFSTLEIQRTEQGDSAMYLCASSLGDYDWGETQYFGPGTRLLVL.

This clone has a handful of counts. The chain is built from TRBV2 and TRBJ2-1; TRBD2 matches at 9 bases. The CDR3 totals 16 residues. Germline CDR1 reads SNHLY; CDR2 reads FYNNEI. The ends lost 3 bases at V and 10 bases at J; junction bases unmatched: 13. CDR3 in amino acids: CASSDPRGGGAREQFF. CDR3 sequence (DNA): TGTGCCAGCAGTGACCCCCGGGGCGGGGGGGCCCGAGAGCAGTTCTTC.

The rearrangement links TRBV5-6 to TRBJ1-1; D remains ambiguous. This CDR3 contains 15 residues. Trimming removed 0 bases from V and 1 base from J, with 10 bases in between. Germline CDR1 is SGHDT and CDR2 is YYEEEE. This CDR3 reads CASSLGPRRNTEAFF. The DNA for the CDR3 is TGTGCCAGCAGCTTGGGTCCGAGGAGGAACACTGAAGCTTTCTTT.

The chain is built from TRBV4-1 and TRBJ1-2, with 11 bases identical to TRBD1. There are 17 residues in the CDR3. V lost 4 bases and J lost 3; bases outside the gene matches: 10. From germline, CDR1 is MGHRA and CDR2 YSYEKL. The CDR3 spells CASSLKAGTGGYYGYTF. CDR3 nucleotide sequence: TGCGCCAGCAGCCTCAAAGCCGGGACAGGGGGATACTATGGCTACACCTTC.

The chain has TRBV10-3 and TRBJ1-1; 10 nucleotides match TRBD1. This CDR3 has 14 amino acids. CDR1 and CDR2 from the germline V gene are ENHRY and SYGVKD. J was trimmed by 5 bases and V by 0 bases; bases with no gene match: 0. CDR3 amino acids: CAISESGQGTEAFF. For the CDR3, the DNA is TGTGCCATCAGTGAGTCGGGACAGGGGACTGAAGCTTTCTTT.

The CDR3 protein is CASSFRRDRVQETQYF. CDR3 in DNA: TGCGCCAGCAGCTTCCGTCGGGACAGGGTCCAAGAGACCCAGTACTTC. The chain joins TRBV5-1 to TRBJ2-5, with 9 bases that match TRBD1. V lost 2 bases and J lost 1; bases outside the gene matches: 6. Germline V CDR1 and CDR2: SGHRS, YFSETQ. This CDR3 is 16 amino acids long.

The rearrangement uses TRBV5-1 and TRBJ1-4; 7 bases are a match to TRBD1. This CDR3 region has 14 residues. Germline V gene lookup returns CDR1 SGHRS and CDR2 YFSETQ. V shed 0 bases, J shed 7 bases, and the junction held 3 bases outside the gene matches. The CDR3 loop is CASSLGQGGEKLFF. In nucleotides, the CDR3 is TGCGCCAGCAGCTTGGGACAGGGCGGTGAAAAACTGTTTTTT. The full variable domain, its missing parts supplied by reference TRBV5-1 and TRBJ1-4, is KAGVTQTPRYLIKTRGQQVTLSCSPISGHRSVSWYQQTPGQGLQFLFEYFSETQRNKGNFPGRFSGRQFSNSRSEMNVSTLELGDSALYLCASSLGQGGEKLFFGSGTQLSVL.

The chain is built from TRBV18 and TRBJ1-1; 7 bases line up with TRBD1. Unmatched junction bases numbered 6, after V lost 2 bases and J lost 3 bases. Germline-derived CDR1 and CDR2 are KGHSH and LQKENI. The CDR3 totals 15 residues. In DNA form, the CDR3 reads TGTGCCAGCTCACCAGATATAGGGGGCCACACTGAAGCTTTCTTT. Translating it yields CASSPDIGGHTEAFF.

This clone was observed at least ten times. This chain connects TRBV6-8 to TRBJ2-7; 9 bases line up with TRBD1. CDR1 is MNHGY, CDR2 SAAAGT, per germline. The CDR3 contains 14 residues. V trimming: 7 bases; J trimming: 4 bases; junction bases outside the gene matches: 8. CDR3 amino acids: CASKGTGSGYEQYF. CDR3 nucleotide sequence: TGTGCCAGCAAAGGGACAGGGTCCGGATACGAGCAGTACTTC.

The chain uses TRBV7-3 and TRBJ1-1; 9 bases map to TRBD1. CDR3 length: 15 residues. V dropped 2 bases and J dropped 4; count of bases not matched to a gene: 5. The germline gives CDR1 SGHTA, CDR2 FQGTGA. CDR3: CASSLGGTGTTEAFF. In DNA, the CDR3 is TGTGCCAGCAGCTTAGGGGGGACAGGGACCACTGAAGCTTTCTTT.

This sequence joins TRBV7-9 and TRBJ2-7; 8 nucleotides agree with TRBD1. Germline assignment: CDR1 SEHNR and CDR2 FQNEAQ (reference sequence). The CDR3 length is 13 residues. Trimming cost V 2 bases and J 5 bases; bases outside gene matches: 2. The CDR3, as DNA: TGTGCCAGCAGCTTAACAGGGGGGCACGAGCAGTACTTC. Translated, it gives CASSLTGGHEQYF.

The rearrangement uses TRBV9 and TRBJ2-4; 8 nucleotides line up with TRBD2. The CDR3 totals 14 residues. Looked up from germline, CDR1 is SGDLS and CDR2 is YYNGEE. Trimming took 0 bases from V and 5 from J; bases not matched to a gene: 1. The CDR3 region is CASSVAGGENIQYF. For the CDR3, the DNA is TGTGCCAGCAGCGTAGCGGGAGGGGAAAACATTCAGTACTTC.

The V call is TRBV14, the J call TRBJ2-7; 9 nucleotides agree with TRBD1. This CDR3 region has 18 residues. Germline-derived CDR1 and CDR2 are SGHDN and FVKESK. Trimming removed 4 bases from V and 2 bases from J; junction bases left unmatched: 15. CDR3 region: CASSLSLSGTGRTYEQYF. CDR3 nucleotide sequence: TGTGCCAGCAGCCTGAGTTTGTCCGGGACAGGGCGCACCTACGAGCAGTACTTC.

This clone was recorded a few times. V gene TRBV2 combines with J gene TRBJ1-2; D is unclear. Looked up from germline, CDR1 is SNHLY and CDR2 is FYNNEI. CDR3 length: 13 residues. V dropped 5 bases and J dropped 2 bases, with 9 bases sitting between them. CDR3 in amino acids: CASSYDGNYGYTF. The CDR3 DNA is TGTGCCAGCAGTTACGACGGGAACTATGGCTACACCTTC.

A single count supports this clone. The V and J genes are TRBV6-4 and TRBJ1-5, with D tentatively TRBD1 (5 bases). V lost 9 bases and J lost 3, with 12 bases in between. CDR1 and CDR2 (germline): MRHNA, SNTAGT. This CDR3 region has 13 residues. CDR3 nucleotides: TGTGCCAGTTCGACAGCCTCCAATCAGCCCCAGCATTTT. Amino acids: CASSTASNQPQHF.

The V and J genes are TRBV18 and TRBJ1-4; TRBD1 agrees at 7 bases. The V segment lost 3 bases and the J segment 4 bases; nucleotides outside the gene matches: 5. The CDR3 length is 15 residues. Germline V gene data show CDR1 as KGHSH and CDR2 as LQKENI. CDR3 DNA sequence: TGTGCCAGCTCACCGCAGACAGGGATTAATGAAAAACTGTTTTTT. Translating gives CASSPQTGINEKLFF.

CDR3 bases: TGCAGCGTTCTCCGGGGGGGGAAAGAGACCCAGTACTTC. Translating it yields CSVLRGGKETQYF. The genes are TRBV29-1 and TRBJ2-5; 8 nucleotides agree with TRBD2. Germline CDR1 SQVTM, CDR2 ANQGSEA. CDR3 length equals 13 residues. V shed 5 bases, J shed 3 bases, and the junction held 5 bases outside the gene matches.

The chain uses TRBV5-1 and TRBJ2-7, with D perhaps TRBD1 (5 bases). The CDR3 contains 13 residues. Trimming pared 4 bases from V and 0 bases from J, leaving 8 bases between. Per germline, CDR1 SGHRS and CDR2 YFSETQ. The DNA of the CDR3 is TGCGCCAGCAGCGTAGGGGCCTCCTACGAGCAGTACTTC. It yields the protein CASSVGASYEQYF. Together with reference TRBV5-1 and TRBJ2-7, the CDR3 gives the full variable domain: KAGVTQTPRYLIKTRGQQVTLSCSPISGHRSVSWYQQTPGQGLQFLFEYFSETQRNKGNFPGRFSGRQFSNSRSEMNVSTLELGDSALYLCASSVGASYEQYFGPGTRLTVT.

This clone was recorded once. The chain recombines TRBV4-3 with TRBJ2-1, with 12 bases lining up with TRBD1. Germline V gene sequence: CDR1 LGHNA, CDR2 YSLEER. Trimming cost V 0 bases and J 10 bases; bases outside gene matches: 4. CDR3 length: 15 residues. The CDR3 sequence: CASSQDPGQGAEQFF. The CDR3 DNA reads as TGCGCCAGCAGCCAAGATCCGGGACAGGGGGCCGAGCAGTTCTTC.

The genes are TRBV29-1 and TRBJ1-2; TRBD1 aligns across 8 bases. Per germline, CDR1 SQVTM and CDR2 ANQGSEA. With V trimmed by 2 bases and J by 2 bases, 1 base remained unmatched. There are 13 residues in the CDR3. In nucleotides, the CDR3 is TGCAGCGTTGAAACAGGGGGAAACTATGGCTACACCTTC. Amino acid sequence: CSVETGGNYGYTF.

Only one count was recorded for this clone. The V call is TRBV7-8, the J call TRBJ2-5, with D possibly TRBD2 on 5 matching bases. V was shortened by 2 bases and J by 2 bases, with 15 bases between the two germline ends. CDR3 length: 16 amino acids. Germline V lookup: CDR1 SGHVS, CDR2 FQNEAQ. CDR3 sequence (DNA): TGTGCCAGCAGCTTAAGCGGCTTACGCTCACAAGAGACCCAGTACTTC. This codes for CASSLSGLRSQETQYF. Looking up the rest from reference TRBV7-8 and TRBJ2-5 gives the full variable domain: GAGVSQSPRYKVAKRGQDVALRCDPISGHVSLFWYQQALGQGPEFLTYFQNEAQLDKSGLPSDRFFAERPEGSVSTLKIQRTQQEDSAVYLCASSLSGLRSQETQYFGPGTRLLVL.

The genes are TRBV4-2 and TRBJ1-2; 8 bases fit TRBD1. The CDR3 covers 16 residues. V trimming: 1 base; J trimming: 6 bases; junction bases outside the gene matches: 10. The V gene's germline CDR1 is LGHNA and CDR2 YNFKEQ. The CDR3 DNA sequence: TGTGCCAGCAGCCAAGGGGGCAGGGGGCAGGTGAATGGCTACACCTTC. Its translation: CASSQGGRGQVNGYTF.

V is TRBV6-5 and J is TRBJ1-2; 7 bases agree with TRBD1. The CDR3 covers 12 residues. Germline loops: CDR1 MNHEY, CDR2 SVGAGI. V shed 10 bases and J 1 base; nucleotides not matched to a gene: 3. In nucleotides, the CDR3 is TGTGCCACTTACAGGGGTAACTATGGCTACACCTTC. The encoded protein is CATYRGNYGYTF.

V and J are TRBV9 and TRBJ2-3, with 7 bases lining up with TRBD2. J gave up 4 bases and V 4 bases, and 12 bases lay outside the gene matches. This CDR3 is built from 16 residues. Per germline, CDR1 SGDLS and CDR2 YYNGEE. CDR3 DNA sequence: TGTGCCAGCAGCTCTCCTCGGGGCGGGGGTCCAGATACGCAGTATTTT. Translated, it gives CASSSPRGGGPDTQYF.